Presented here are 6 T cell receptor beta chains from one specimen sequenced in a study of T cells after yellow fever vaccination. Using its own MiXCR run on the 5' RACE reads, TCRdb lists one record per CDR3 protein. The repertoire holds 500,000 to 650,000 distinct CDR3 sequences, with roughly 12% as singletons. The sequenced sample was PBMCs, obtained on the day of the yellow fever booster vaccination. The source is a man aged 25-45 years who received the YFV17D yellow fever vaccine.

This clonotype was seen a few times. The chain couples TRBV12-3 or TRBV12-4 to TRBJ2-7; perhaps D is TRBD1 or TRBD2 (5 bases each). The CDR3 loop spans 15 amino acids. Trimming removed 2 bases at V and 2 bases at J, with 13 bases between. CDR3 DNA sequence: TGTGCCAGCAGTTTAATTGGGGGTAGGGCCTACGAGCAGTACTTC. Protein product: CASSLIGGRAYEQYF.

This clonotype has more than one count but fewer than ten. The CDR3 reads CASKLAGVGEQYF. The CDR3 bases are TGTGCCAGCAAACTAGCGGGAGTGGGCGAGCAGTACTTC. This sequence joins TRBV6-6 and TRBJ2-7, with 11 bases aligning to TRBD2. Germline CDR1 reads MNHNY; CDR2 reads SVGAGI (reference sequence). J gave up 6 bases and V 7 bases, and 5 bases lay outside the gene matches. The length of the CDR3 is 13 residues.

The V call is TRBV7-9, the J call TRBJ2-1; either TRBD1 or TRBD2 may supply D (6 bases each). This CDR3 region has 16 residues. The germline CDR1 and CDR2 sequences are SEHNR and FQNEAQ (reference sequence). Trimming removed 5 bases from V and 8 bases from J, with 22 bases in between. CDR3 bases: TGTGCCAGCAGCCCAGCTTTTGGGGGGAGGACAGATGAGCAGTTCTTC. Translation: CASSPAFGGRTDEQFF.

The genes are TRBV12-3 or TRBV12-4 and TRBJ1-2; tentatively, D is TRBD1 (6 bases). This CDR3 is built from 15 residues. Trimming removed 6 bases at V and 7 bases at J, with 21 bases between. DNA for the CDR3: TGTGCCAGCAGCCCCAGAGCCAGGGGATATGCTGGCTACACCTTC. Its translation: CASSPRARGYAGYTF.

V is TRBV4-1 and J is TRBJ2-7; 8 bases line up with TRBD2. The germline CDR1 and CDR2 sequences are MGHRA and YSYEKL. CDR3 length: 17 amino acids. The J segment lost 7 bases and the V segment lost 4 bases, leaving 18 bases of the junction unmatched. This CDR3 is CASSPLGTTGGYQEQYF. The CDR3 nucleotides are TGCGCCAGCAGCCCTTTGGGGACGACGGGAGGGTATCAGGAGCAGTACTTC.

The gene calls are TRBV4-2 and TRBJ2-5; TRBD2 aligns across 12 bases. The length of the CDR3 is 14 residues. The V gene's germline CDR1 is LGHNA and CDR2 YNFKEQ. V gave up 8 bases and J gave up 1 base; unmatched junction bases: 2. This chain's CDR3 is CASASGRAQETQYF. The CDR3 DNA is TGTGCCAGCGCTAGCGGGAGGGCCCAAGAGACCCAGTACTTC.